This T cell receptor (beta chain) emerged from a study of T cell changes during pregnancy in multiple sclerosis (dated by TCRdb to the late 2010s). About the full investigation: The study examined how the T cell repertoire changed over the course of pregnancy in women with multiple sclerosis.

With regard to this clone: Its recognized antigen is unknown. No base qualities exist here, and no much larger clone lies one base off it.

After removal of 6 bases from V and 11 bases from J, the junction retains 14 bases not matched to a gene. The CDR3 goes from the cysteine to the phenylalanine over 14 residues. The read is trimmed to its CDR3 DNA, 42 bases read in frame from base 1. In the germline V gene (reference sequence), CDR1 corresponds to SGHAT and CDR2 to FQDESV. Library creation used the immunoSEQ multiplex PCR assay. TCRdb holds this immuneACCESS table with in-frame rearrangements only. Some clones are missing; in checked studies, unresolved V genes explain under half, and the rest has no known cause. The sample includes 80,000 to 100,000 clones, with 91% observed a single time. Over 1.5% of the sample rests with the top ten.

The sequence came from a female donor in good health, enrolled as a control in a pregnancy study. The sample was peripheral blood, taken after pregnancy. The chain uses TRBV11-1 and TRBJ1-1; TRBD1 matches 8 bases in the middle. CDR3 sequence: CASRLPTDRGRAFF. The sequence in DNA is TGTGCCAGCAGGCTACCAACTGACAGGGGCCGGGCTTTCTTT.